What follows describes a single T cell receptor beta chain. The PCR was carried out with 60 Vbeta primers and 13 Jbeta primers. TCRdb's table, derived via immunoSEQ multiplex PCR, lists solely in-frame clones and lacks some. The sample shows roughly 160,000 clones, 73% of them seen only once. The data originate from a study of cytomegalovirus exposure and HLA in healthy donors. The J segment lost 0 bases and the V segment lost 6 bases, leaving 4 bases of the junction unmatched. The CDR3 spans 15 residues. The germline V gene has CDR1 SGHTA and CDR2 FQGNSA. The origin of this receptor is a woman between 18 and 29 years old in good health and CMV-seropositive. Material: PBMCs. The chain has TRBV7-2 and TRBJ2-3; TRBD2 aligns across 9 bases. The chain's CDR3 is CASRARGGSTDTQYF. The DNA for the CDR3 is TGTGCCAGCAGAGCGCGGGGGGGAAGCACAGATACGCAGTATTTT.